Each of the 12 T cell receptor beta chains below was sequenced from the same sample in a study of blood T cell repertoires in COVID-19. Profiling relied on immunoSEQ multiplex PCR, and the TCRdb table lists in-frame clones only, not all of them. The sample lists approximately 220,000 clones, approximately 87% seen once, with approximately 6.2% in the top ten. The sequencing sample was made of peripheral blood. These receptors came from a man in his 60s who had recovered from COVID-19.

In the case of this clone: Other nucleotide sequences in the sample specify the same CDR3. V and J are TRBV11-2 and TRBJ2-2; TRBD1 might be the D (5 bases). V lost 1 base and J lost 6, with 6 bases in between. CDR3 size: 13 residues. Germline V lookup: CDR1 SGHAT, CDR2 FQNNGV. The CDR3: CASSLVRAGELFF. In nucleotides, the CDR3 is TGTGCCAGCAGCTTAGTCAGGGCCGGGGAGCTGTTTTTT.

The chain couples TRBV15 to TRBJ1-4; D call uncertain. The germline CDR1 and CDR2 sequences are LNHNV and YYDKDF (reference sequence). Trimming removed 0 bases from V and 8 bases from J, with 10 bases in between. The CDR3 contains 14 residues. CDR3: CATSRDISREKLFF. CDR3 nucleotide sequence: TGTGCCACCAGCAGAGATATTTCGCGGGAAAAACTGTTTTTT.

The V and J genes are TRBV4-3 and TRBJ1-2; 9 nucleotides agree with TRBD1. The CDR3 contains 16 residues. The germline V gene has CDR1 LGHNA and CDR2 YSLEER. V lost 1 base to trimming and J lost 5 bases; unmatched junction nucleotides: 8. CDR3 loop: CASSQGMTGGSYGYTF. The CDR3 DNA reads TGCGCCAGCAGCCAAGGGATGACAGGGGGAAGTTATGGCTACACCTTC.

The chain employs TRBV28 and TRBJ2-7; 7 bases line up with TRBD1. This CDR3 comprises 15 residues. Germline CDR1 MDHEN, CDR2 SYDVKM. V shed 3 bases and J 3 bases; nucleotides not matched to a gene: 8. The chain's CDR3 is CASSFPGTDFYEQYF. The CDR3 region has the DNA TGTGCCAGCAGTTTTCCCGGGACAGATTTCTACGAGCAGTACTTC.

The CDR3 loop is CASSPRDRGNSPLHF. The DNA of the CDR3 is TGTGCCAGCAGCCCGAGGGACAGGGGAAATTCACCCCTCCACTTT. The genes are TRBV7-9 and TRBJ1-6, with 10 bases that match TRBD1. Per the germline V gene, CDR1 is SEHNR and CDR2 is FQNEAQ (reference sequence). The J segment lost 7 bases and the V segment lost 5 bases, leaving 5 bases of the junction unmatched. The length of the CDR3 is 15 residues. Variable domain in full (rest from reference TRBV7-9 and TRBJ1-6): DTGVSQNPRHKITKRGQNVTFRCDPISEHNRLYWYRQTLGQGPEFLTYFQNEAQLEKSRLLSDRFSAERPKGSFSTLEIQRTEQGDSAMYLCASSPRDRGNSPLHFGNGTRLTVT.

The J gene is TRBJ1-2, the V gene TRBV6-4; D possibly corresponds to TRBD1 (6 bases). The V and J ends lost 5 bases and 3 bases respectively, with 13 bases between them. CDR1 is MRHNA, CDR2 SNTAGT, per germline. The CDR3 sequence is 14 residues long. The CDR3 bases are TGTGCCAGCAGTCCGACAGGTGGGGACTATGGCTACACCTTC. Protein product: CASSPTGGDYGYTF.

This clone has a single count. This rearrangement joins TRBV9 to TRBJ1-6; no definite D call. CDR1 and CDR2 (germline): SGDLS, YYNGEE. V shed 4 bases and J shed 0 bases, with 5 bases lying between them. The CDR3 contains 14 residues. The CDR3: CASSLNSYNSPLHF. CDR3 nucleotide sequence: TGTGCCAGCAGCCTAAACTCCTATAATTCACCCCTCCACTTT.

The V and J genes are TRBV7-7 and TRBJ2-1; 7 nucleotides line up with TRBD1. This CDR3 contains 17 residues. CDR1 is SSHAT and CDR2 is FNYEAQ in the germline V gene (reference sequence). V dropped 4 bases and J dropped 5; count of bases not matched to a gene: 14. The CDR3, as DNA: TGTGCCAGCAGCTCTATAAGGGGGCCTGGGGGCAACAATGAGCAGTTCTTC. It yields the protein CASSSIRGPGGNNEQFF.

The CDR3 nucleotides are TGTGCCAGCAGTTTTGCCGGACAGGGTTCGTATGAAAAACTGTTTTTT. Residues: CASSFAGQGSYEKLFF. The genes are TRBV28 and TRBJ1-4, with 8 bases aligning to TRBD1. The germline gives CDR1 MDHEN, CDR2 SYDVKM. After removal of 3 bases from V and 6 bases from J, the junction contained 9 bases not matched to a gene. The CDR3 totals 16 residues.

Points on this clone: The same CDR3 also results from other DNA sequences found in this sample. The V gene is TRBV18, the J gene TRBJ2-7; D unresolved. CDR1 and CDR2 (germline): KGHSH, LQKENI. V shed 3 bases and J shed 0 bases, with 9 bases lying between them. The CDR3 contains 14 residues. CDR3 protein: CASSPPGLSYEQYF. The CDR3 DNA reads as TGTGCCAGCTCACCTCCTGGGCTCTCCTACGAGCAGTACTTC.

The CDR3 is CASSPQGASPADTQYF. CDR3 DNA sequence: TGTGCCAGCAGCCCGCAGGGTGCAAGTCCAGCAGATACGCAGTATTTT. This chain connects TRBV7-2 to TRBJ2-3; maybe TRBD1 (5 bases). The CDR3 has 16 amino acids. V dropped 5 bases and J dropped 4 bases, with 19 bases sitting between them. Per the germline V gene, CDR1 is SGHTA and CDR2 is FQGNSA.

This clone has a single count. This chain uses TRBV5-1 with TRBJ1-5; D perhaps matches TRBD1 (5 bases). This CDR3 comprises 14 residues. CDR1 is SGHRS and CDR2 is YFSETQ in the germline V gene. Trimming took off 0 bases at V and 6 bases at J, with 10 bases between the two ends. CDR3 DNA: TGCGCCAGCAGCTTGGATGGAGGGGTTCAGCCCCAGCATTTT. Protein: CASSLDGGVQPQHF.